These 7 T cell receptor beta chains were sequenced from one sample in a study of blood T cell repertoires in COVID-19. Some clones are missing from TCRdb's copy, which holds only in-frame ones; the method was immunoSEQ multiplex PCR. The table has 250,000 to 400,000 clones, approximately 89% seen once. Sequenced sample: peripheral blood. The source of these receptors is a woman aged 25 to 39 with COVID-19, enrolled during active disease.

V gene TRBV7-8 combines with J gene TRBJ2-5; TRBD2 is a possible D gene (7 bases). With 1 base removed from V and 5 bases from J, the gap between germline ends came to 20 bases. CDR3 length: 17 residues. Germline loops: CDR1 SGHVS, CDR2 FQNEAQ. CDR3 DNA sequence: TGTGCCAGCAGCTTAGGCTCGGGGGGCTTCGGATGGGAGACCCAGTACTTC. Its protein is CASSLGSGGFGWETQYF.

This chain connects TRBV6-6 to TRBJ2-3; 9 nucleotides match TRBD2. V lost 6 bases, J lost 0 bases, and 1 base stayed unmatched. The germline gives CDR1 MNHNY, CDR2 SVGAGI (reference sequence). This CDR3 region has 14 residues. The CDR3 nucleotides read TGTGCCAGCAGGCGGGGGGGGAGCACAGATACGCAGTATTTT. Its protein product is CASRRGGSTDTQYF.

V gene TRBV2 combines with J gene TRBJ1-1; 7 bases match TRBD1. The germline V gene encodes CDR1 SNHLY and CDR2 FYNNEI. The CDR3 length is 14 residues. The junction had 5 bases not matched to a gene; V was cut back by 2 bases and J by 5 bases. The CDR3 is CASSELGGRTEAFF. The CDR3 bases are TGTGCCAGCAGTGAACTAGGGGGCAGGACTGAAGCTTTCTTT.

This rearrangement joins TRBV7-2 to TRBJ2-1; 11 bases match TRBD1. There are 16 residues in the CDR3. Germline V gives CDR1 SGHTA, CDR2 FQGNSA. Trimming at V came to 5 bases and at J to 3 bases, leaving 6 bases not matched to a gene. The CDR3: CASSPRTGGIYNEQFF. CDR3 coding DNA: TGTGCCAGCAGCCCGCGGACAGGGGGCATCTACAATGAGCAGTTCTTC.

The chain has TRBV5-6 and TRBJ2-7; no firm D call. Germline V lookup: CDR1 SGHDT, CDR2 YYEEEE. Trimming stripped 1 base from V and 10 bases from J, with 9 bases between. The CDR3 is 11 residues long. The CDR3 region is CASSLFGPQYF. The CDR3 DNA follows: TGTGCCAGCAGCTTGTTTGGCCCCCAGTACTTC.

The chain joins TRBV2 to TRBJ2-1; D is perhaps TRBD1 (6 bases). The germline gives CDR1 SNHLY, CDR2 FYNNEI. CDR3 length: 11 residues. Trimming left V 1 base short and J 15 bases short, with 10 bases between. The CDR3 spells CASSEDATGFF. CDR3 DNA: TGTGCCAGCAGTGAAGACGCGACAGGGTTCTTC.

This clone showed up just a few times. The chain is built from TRBV3-1 (or the pseudogene TRBV3-2) and TRBJ1-4; unclear D gene. The length of the CDR3 is 13 residues. The V end was cut by 3 bases, the J end by 4 bases, with 6 bases between. CDR1 LGHDT and CDR2 YNNKEL come from the germline V gene (reference sequence). The CDR3 DNA reads TGTGCCAGCAGCCAGGCCCTTAATGAAAAACTGTTTTTT. This sequence encodes CASSQALNEKLFF.